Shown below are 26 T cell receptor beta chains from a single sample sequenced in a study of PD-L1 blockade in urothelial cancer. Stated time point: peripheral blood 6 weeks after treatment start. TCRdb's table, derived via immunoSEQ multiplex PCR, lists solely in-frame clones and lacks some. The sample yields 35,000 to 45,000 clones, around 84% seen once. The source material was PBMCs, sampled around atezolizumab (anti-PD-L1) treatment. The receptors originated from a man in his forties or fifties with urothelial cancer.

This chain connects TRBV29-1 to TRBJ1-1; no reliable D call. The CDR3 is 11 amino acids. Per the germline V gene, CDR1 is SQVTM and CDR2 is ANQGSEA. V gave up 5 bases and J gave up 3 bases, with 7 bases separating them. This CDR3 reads CSVTPDTEAFF. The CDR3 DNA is TGCAGCGTTACACCTGACACTGAAGCTTTCTTT.

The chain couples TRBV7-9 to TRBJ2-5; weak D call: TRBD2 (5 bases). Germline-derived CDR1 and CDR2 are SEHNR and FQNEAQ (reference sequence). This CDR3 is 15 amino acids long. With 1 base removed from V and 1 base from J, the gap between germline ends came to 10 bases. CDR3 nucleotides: TGTGCCAGCAGCTTAGTGGTGGGGAGCCAAGAGACCCAGTACTTC. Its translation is CASSLVVGSQETQYF.

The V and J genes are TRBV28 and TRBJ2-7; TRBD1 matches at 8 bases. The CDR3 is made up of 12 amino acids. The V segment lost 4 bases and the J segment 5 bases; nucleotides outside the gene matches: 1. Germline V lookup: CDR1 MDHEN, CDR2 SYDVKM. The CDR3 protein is CASSSQGDEQYF. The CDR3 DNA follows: TGTGCCAGCAGTTCACAGGGGGACGAGCAGTACTTC.

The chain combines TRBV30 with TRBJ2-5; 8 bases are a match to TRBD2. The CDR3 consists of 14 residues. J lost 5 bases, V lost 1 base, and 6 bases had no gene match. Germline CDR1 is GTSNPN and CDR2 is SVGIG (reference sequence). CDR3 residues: CAWSAGGNGETQYF. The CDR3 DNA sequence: TGTGCCTGGAGTGCGGGAGGGAATGGGGAGACCCAGTACTTC.

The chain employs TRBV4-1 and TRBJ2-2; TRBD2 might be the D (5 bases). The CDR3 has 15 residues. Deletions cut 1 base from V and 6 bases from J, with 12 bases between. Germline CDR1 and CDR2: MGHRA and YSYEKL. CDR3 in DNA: TGCGCCAGCAGCCAAGCCTCGGGGATACCCGGGGAGCTGTTTTTT. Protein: CASSQASGIPGELFF.

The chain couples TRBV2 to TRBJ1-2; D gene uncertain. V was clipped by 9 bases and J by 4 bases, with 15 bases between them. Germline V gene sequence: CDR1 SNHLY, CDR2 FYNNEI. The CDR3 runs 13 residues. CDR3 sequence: CASREKGGYGYTF. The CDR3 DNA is TGTGCCAGTAGAGAGAAAGGCGGCTATGGCTACACCTTC.

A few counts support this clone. The CDR3: CAWRERIRAGDRDEQFF. The DNA for the CDR3 is TGTGCCTGGAGGGAGAGGATTCGAGCGGGAGATCGCGATGAGCAGTTCTTC. The chain combines TRBV30 with TRBJ2-1, with 8 bases that match TRBD2. J was trimmed by 8 bases and V by 3 bases; bases with no gene match: 18. From germline, CDR1 is GTSNPN and CDR2 SVGIG (reference sequence). CDR3 length: 17 amino acids.

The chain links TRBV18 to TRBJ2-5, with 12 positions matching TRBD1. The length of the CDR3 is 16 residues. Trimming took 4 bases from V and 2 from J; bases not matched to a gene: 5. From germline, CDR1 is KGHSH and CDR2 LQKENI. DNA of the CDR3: TGTGCCAGCTCACGGGGGACAGGGGGCTTTCAAGAGACCCAGTACTTC. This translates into CASSRGTGGFQETQYF.

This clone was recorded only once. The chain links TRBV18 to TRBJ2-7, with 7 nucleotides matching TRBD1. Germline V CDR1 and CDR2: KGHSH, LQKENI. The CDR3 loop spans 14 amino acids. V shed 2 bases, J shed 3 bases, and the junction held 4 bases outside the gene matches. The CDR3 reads CASSPTGQVYEQYF. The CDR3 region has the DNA TGTGCCAGCTCACCAACCGGACAGGTCTACGAGCAGTACTTC.

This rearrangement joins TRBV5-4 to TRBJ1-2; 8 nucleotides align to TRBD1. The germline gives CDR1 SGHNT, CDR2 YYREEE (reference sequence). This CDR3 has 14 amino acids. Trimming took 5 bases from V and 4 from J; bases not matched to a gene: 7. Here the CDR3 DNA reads TGTGCCAGCAGGGATCCGGGACAGGCCTATGGCTACACCTTC. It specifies CASRDPGQAYGYTF.

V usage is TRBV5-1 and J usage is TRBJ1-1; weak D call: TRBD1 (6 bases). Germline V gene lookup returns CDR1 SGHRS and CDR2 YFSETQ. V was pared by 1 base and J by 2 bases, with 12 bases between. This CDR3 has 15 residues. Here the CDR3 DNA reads TGCGCCAGCAGCTTGTACCCGACAGGAAACACTGAAGCTTTCTTT. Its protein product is CASSLYPTGNTEAFF.

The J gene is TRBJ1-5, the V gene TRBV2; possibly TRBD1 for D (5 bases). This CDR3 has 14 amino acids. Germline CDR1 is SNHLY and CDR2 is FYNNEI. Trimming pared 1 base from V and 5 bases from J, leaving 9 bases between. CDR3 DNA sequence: TGTGCCAGCAGTGAAGACAGGACCGATCAGCCCCAGCATTTT. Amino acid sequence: CASSEDRTDQPQHF.

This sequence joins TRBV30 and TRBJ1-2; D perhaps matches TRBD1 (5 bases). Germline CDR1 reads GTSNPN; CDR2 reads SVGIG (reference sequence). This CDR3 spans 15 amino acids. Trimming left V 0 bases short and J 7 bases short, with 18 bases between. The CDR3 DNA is TGTGCCTGGAGTGTACAATCTTCGGGGGGAAGTGGCTACACCTTC. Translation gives CAWSVQSSGGSGYTF.

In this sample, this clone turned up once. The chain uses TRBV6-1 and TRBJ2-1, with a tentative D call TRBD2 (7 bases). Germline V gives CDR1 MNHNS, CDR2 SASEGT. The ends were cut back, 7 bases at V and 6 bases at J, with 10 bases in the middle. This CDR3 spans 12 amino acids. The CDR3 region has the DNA TGTGCCAGCACCCGGGGGGCCAATGAGCAGTTCTTC. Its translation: CASTRGANEQFF.

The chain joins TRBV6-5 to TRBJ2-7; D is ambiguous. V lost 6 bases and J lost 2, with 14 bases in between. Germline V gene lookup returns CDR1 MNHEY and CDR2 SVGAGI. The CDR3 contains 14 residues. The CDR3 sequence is CASSTPGRAYEQYF. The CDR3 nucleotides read TGTGCCAGCAGCACCCCGGGTAGAGCCTACGAGCAGTACTTC.

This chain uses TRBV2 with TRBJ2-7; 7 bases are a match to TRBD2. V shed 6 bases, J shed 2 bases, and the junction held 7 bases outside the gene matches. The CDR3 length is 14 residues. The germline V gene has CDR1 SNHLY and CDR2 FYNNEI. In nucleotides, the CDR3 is TGTGCCAGCAGGGTAGGGAGCGGGACCTACGAGCAGTACTTC. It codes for CASRVGSGTYEQYF.

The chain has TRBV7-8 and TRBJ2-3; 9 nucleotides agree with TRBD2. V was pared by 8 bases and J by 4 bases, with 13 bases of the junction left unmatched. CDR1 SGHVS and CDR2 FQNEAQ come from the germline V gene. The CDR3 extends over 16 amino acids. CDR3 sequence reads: CASVPPLREGPDTQYF. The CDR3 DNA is TGTGCCAGCGTCCCCCCCCTGCGGGAGGGCCCAGATACGCAGTATTTT.

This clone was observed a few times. CDR3 protein: CASSQGAVTYNEQFF. As DNA, the CDR3 is TGCGCCAGCAGCCAGGGGGCGGTTACCTACAATGAGCAGTTCTTC. The gene calls are TRBV4-1 and TRBJ2-1; D might be TRBD1 (6 bases). The CDR3 contains 15 residues. Germline CDR1 and CDR2: MGHRA and YSYEKL. The V and J ends lost 3 bases and 2 bases respectively, with 11 bases between them.

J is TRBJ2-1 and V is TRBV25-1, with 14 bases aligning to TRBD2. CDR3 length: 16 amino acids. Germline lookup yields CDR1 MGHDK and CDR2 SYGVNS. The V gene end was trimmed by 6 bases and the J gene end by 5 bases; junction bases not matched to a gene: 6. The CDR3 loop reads CASRKRLAGGNNEQFF. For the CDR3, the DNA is TGTGCCAGCAGGAAGCGACTAGCGGGAGGGAACAATGAGCAGTTCTTC. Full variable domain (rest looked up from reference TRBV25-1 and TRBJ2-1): EADIYQTPRYLVIGTGKKITLECSQTMGHDKMYWYQQDPGMELHLIHYSYGVNSTEKGDLSSESTVSRIRTEHFPLTLESARPSHTSQYLCASRKRLAGGNNEQFFGPGTRLTVL.

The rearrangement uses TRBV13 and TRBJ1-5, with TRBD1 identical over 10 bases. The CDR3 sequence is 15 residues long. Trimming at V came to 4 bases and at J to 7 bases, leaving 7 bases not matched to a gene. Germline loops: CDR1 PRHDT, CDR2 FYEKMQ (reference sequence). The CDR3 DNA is TGTGCCAGCAGCTCCGGACAGGGGGTAGGCCAGCCCCAGCATTTT. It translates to CASSSGQGVGQPQHF.

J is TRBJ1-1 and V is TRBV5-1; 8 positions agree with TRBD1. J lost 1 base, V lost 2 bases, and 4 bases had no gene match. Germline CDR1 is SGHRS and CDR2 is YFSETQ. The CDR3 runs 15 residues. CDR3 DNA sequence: TGCGCCAGCAGCTTAGACGGACAGGGGAACACTGAAGCTTTCTTT. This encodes CASSLDGQGNTEAFF.

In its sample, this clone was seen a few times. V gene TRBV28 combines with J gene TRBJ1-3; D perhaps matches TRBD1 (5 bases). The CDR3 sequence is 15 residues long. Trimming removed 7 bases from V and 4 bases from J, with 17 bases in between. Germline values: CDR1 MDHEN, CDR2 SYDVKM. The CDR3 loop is CASIGAGRRGNTIYF. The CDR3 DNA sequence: TGTGCCAGCATCGGGGCCGGGAGGAGAGGAAACACCATATATTTT.

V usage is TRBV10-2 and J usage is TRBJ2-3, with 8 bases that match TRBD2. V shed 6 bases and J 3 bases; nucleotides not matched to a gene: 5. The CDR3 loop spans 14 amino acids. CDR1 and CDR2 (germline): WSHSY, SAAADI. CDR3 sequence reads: CASSKREWTDTQYF. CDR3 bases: TGCGCCAGCAGCAAGCGGGAGTGGACAGATACGCAGTATTTT.

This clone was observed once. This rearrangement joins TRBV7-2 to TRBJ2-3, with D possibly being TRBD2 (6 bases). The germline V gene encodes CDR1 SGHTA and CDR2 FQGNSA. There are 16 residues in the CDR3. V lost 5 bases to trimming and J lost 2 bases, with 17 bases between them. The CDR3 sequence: CASSGGVGILTDTQYF. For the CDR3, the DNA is TGTGCCAGCAGCGGAGGGGTCGGTATTCTCACAGATACGCAGTATTTT.

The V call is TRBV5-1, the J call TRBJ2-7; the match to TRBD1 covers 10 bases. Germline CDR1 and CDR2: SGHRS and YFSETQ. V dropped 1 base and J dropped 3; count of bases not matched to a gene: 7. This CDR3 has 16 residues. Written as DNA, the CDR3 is TGCGCCAGCAGCTTGAGTCCCCGGGACAGGGGCTACGAGCAGTACTTC. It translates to CASSLSPRDRGYEQYF.

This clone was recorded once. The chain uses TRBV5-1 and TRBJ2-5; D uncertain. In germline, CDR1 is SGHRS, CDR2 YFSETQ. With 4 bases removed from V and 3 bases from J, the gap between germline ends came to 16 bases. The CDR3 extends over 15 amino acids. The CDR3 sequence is CASSRVGLPKETQYF. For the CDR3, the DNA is TGCGCCAGCAGCCGGGTAGGTTTGCCGAAAGAGACCCAGTACTTC.